These 25 T cell receptor beta chains share one sample of origin, sequenced in a study of T cell clonotyping in hematopoietic cell transplantation. Assay: immunoSEQ multiplex PCR; the TCRdb copy retains only in-frame clones and omits some. The data show over 25,000 clones, with 90% to 95% seen just once and 9.5% to 12% held by the top ten. The source material was PBMCs, sampled 100 days after allogeneic stem cell transplant. These receptor sequences come from a female patient aged 50 to 65 who had an allogeneic stem cell transplant from a related donor, so the T cells may come from the graft donor. Some clones in this sample may be carry-over from other donors' samples.

J is TRBJ1-6 and V is TRBV4-1; D ambiguous. The V end lost 4 bases, the J end lost 0 bases, and 7 bases lay between the germline ends. CDR1 is MGHRA, CDR2 YSYEKL, per germline. The CDR3 length is 15 residues. Here the CDR3 DNA reads TGCGCCAGCAGCCCCAGAAGCTCCTATAATTCACCCCTCCACTTT. It yields the protein CASSPRSSYNSPLHF.

The V gene is TRBV11-2, the J gene TRBJ1-3, with D maybe TRBD1 (5 bases). This CDR3 has 15 residues. V gave up 5 bases and J gave up 5 bases, with 16 bases separating them. Germline-derived CDR1 and CDR2 are SGHAT and FQNNGV. CDR3 protein: CASSSVGGTRNTIYF. In DNA, the CDR3 is TGTGCCAGCAGCAGTGTCGGGGGAACCCGAAACACCATATATTTT. The complete variable domain, with remaining parts taken from reference TRBV11-2 and TRBJ1-3, reads EAGVAQSPRYKIIEKRQSVAFWCNPISGHATLYWYQQILGQGPKLLIQFQNNGVVDDSQLPKDRFSAERLKGVDSTLKIQPAKLEDSAVYLCASSSVGGTRNTIYFGEGSWLTVV.

The chain employs TRBV9 and TRBJ1-3; weak D call: TRBD1 (5 bases). Germline values: CDR1 SGDLS, CDR2 YYNGEE. The CDR3 has 16 residues. Trimming removed 4 bases from V and 0 bases from J, with 14 bases in between. Here the CDR3 DNA reads TGTGCCAGCAGCTCACACCGGGACGGCTCTGGAAACACCATATATTTT. The encoded protein is CASSSHRDGSGNTIYF. The full variable domain, completed using reference TRBV9 and TRBJ1-3, is DSGVTQTPKHLITATGQRVTLRCSPRSGDLSVYWYQQSLDQGLQFLIQYYNGEERAKGNILERFSAQQFPDLHSELNLSSLELGDSALYFCASSSHRDGSGNTIYFGEGSWLTVV.

The gene calls are TRBV10-3 and TRBJ2-2; weak D call: TRBD2 (6 bases). CDR3 length: 14 residues. V dropped 3 bases and J dropped 5 bases, with 10 bases sitting between them. Germline loops: CDR1 ENHRY, CDR2 SYGVKD. For the CDR3, the DNA is TGTGCCATCAGTGAAGAGGGGAGGACCGGGGAGCTGTTTTTT. Translated, it gives CAISEEGRTGELFF.

The V gene is TRBV6-1, the J gene TRBJ2-7; a weak D match, TRBD2 (6 bases). There are 13 residues in the CDR3. V was trimmed by 8 bases and J by 7 bases, leaving 18 bases between them. The germline gives CDR1 MNHNS, CDR2 SASEGT. CDR3 bases: TGTGCCAGCGGGGGAGGAGGGGCAAGGGAGCAGTACTTC. Translating gives CASGGGGAREQYF.

V and J are TRBV29-1 and TRBJ2-7; D not certain. Germline lookup yields CDR1 SQVTM and CDR2 ANQGSEA. CDR3 length equals 11 residues. V lost 4 bases to trimming and J lost 0 bases, with 4 bases between them. The CDR3 is CSVGDSYEQYF. CDR3 DNA: TGCAGCGTTGGAGACTCCTACGAGCAGTACTTC.

J is TRBJ1-1 and V is TRBV19; 11 bases are shared with TRBD1. CDR1 and CDR2 (germline): LNHDA, SQIVND (reference sequence). With V trimmed by 10 bases and J by 4 bases, 14 bases remained unmatched. This CDR3 is 16 amino acids long. CDR3 loop: CATASRDRGKGTEAFF. In nucleotides, the CDR3 is TGTGCCACCGCGTCCCGGGACAGGGGGAAGGGCACTGAAGCTTTCTTT.

The chain couples TRBV4-3 to TRBJ2-2; D perhaps matches TRBD1 (5 bases). The CDR3 runs to 16 residues. Germline V lookup: CDR1 LGHNA, CDR2 YSLEER. V dropped 4 bases and J dropped 4 bases, with 16 bases sitting between them. The CDR3 sequence is CASSPRVASATGELFF. Written as DNA, the CDR3 is TGCGCCAGCAGCCCCAGGGTAGCAAGTGCCACCGGGGAGCTGTTTTTT.

V usage is TRBV25-1 and J usage is TRBJ2-1; a weak D match, TRBD1 (6 bases). The length of the CDR3 is 14 residues. V lost 6 bases, J lost 5 bases, and 14 bases lay in between. CDR1 is MGHDK and CDR2 is SYGVNS in the germline V gene. Here the CDR3 reads CASRVRGYDNEQFF. The CDR3 DNA sequence: TGTGCCAGCAGGGTCAGGGGATACGACAATGAGCAGTTCTTC.

By share, this clone ranks as medium-sized (0.01 to 0.1%). V usage is TRBV27 and J usage is TRBJ2-3, with 9 positions matching TRBD2. V gave up 3 bases and J gave up 6 bases; unmatched junction bases: 4. CDR1 is MNHEY, CDR2 SMNVEV, per germline (reference sequence). There are 14 residues in the CDR3. For the CDR3, the DNA is TGTGCCAGCAGTTTCTCCCTAGCGGGGGATACGCAGTATTTT. Its translation is CASSFSLAGDTQYF.

The genes are TRBV27 and TRBJ1-6; D possibly corresponds to TRBD1 (5 bases). Germline V lookup: CDR1 MNHEY, CDR2 SMNVEV (reference sequence). V lost 4 bases and J lost 4, with 14 bases in between. The CDR3 spans 16 residues. The CDR3 DNA sequence: TGTGCCAGCAGTTCCCCGACAAGGGGATATAATTCACCCCTCCACTTT. It codes for CASSSPTRGYNSPLHF.

This clone was recorded once. The gene calls are TRBV29-1 and TRBJ2-2, with TRBD1 matching 10 bases. This CDR3 contains 16 residues. Germline CDR1 is SQVTM and CDR2 is ANQGSEA. The junction had 8 bases not matched to a gene; V was cut back by 5 bases and J by 2 bases. CDR3 loop: CSVSRRDRGNTGELFF. The CDR3 DNA reads TGCAGCGTTAGCCGCCGGGACAGGGGCAACACCGGGGAGCTGTTTTTT.

The chain uses TRBV6-6 and TRBJ1-2; 9 positions match TRBD1. Germline loops: CDR1 MNHNY, CDR2 SVGAGI (reference sequence). The length of the CDR3 is 15 residues. The junction had 6 bases not matched to a gene; V was cut back by 5 bases and J by 2 bases. The CDR3 nucleotides read TGTGCCAGCAGTGGCGACAGGGGGGTGAACTATGGCTACACCTTC. This gives the protein CASSGDRGVNYGYTF.

The V gene is TRBV29-1, the J gene TRBJ1-3; 8 bases align to TRBD1. The trim removed 4 bases at V and 0 bases at J, leaving 5 bases unmatched. The length of the CDR3 is 15 residues. Germline lookup yields CDR1 SQVTM and CDR2 ANQGSEA. The chain's CDR3 is CSVGDRTISGNTIYF. In nucleotides, the CDR3 is TGCAGCGTTGGGGACAGGACTATCTCTGGAAACACCATATATTTT.

The genes are TRBV2 and TRBJ1-1; D is possibly TRBD1 (5 bases). This CDR3 region has 13 residues. Germline V gives CDR1 SNHLY, CDR2 FYNNEI. Trimming shortened V by 3 bases and J by 11 bases, and 16 bases separated the two germline ends. The DNA for the CDR3 is TGTGCCAGCAGTGACCCCTCAGGGACGGTGGCTTTCTTT. Protein sequence: CASSDPSGTVAFF. Full variable domain (rest looked up from reference TRBV2 and TRBJ1-1): EPEVTQTPSHQVTQMGQEVILRCVPISNHLYFYWYRQILGQKVEFLVSFYNNEISEKSEIFDDQFSVERPDGSNFTLKIRSTKLEDSAMYFCASSDPSGTVAFFGQGTRLTVV.

This chain connects TRBV18 to TRBJ1-2; 10 bases agree with TRBD1. The J segment lost 7 bases and the V segment lost 2 bases, leaving 7 bases of the junction unmatched. The CDR3 is 15 amino acids. The germline V gene encodes CDR1 KGHSH and CDR2 LQKENI. CDR3 residues: CASSPETGGAGGYTF. Written as DNA, the CDR3 is TGTGCCAGCTCACCAGAGACAGGGGGCGCAGGTGGCTACACCTTC.

This chain joins TRBV10-3 and TRBJ2-3, with unresolved D. Germline V CDR1 and CDR2: ENHRY, SYGVKD. This CDR3 comprises 15 residues. V lost 4 bases and J 1 base, leaving 12 bases between the germline ends. CDR3 DNA sequence: TGTGCCATCAGTGCGGTCTCCGCGGGCACAGATACGCAGTATTTT. Its translation is CAISAVSAGTDTQYF.

This clone was picked up one time. The genes are TRBV7-9 and TRBJ2-7, with 10 bases lining up with TRBD1. This CDR3 is built from 16 residues. V was pared by 5 bases and J by 3 bases, with 10 bases of the junction left unmatched. The germline V gene has CDR1 SEHNR and CDR2 FQNEAQ (reference sequence). CDR3 DNA: TGTGCCAGCAGCCGGACCGGGACAGGGGTTTTCTACGAGCAGTACTTC. Its protein product is CASSRTGTGVFYEQYF.

As concerns this clone: Other DNA variants within this sample encode the same CDR3. The chain uses TRBV19 and TRBJ1-1, with TRBD1 as a possible D gene (6 bases). Germline V CDR1 and CDR2: LNHDA, SQIVND (reference sequence). The ends were cut back, 5 bases at V and 1 base at J, with 14 bases in the middle. The CDR3 runs to 15 residues. CDR3 protein: CASSLTGTGNTEAFF. The CDR3 DNA is TGTGCCAGTAGTCTCACAGGGACTGGGAACACTGAAGCTTTCTTT.

CDR3 protein: CASSPIGVLRGLKSNEKLFF. The CDR3 DNA is TGTGCCAGCAGTCCGATTGGAGTCTTACGGGGACTGAAGTCTAATGAAAAACTGTTTTTT. The J gene is TRBJ1-4, the V gene TRBV27, with D possibly matching TRBD1 (5 bases). This CDR3 is built from 20 residues. V was shortened by 5 bases and J by 3 bases, with 28 bases between the two germline ends. The germline CDR1 and CDR2 sequences are MNHEY and SMNVEV (reference sequence).

V gene TRBV5-1 combines with J gene TRBJ2-3, with 9 bases aligning to TRBD2. J lost 5 bases, V lost 0 bases, and 10 bases had no gene match. Germline assignment: CDR1 SGHRS and CDR2 YFSETQ. This CDR3 is 17 amino acids long. The CDR3 coding sequence is TGCGCCAGCAGCTTGGGGGTAGCGGGGGCCCCGGGAGATACGCAGTATTTT. Residues: CASSLGVAGAPGDTQYF. Full variable domain (remainder filled in from reference TRBV5-1 and TRBJ2-3): KAGVTQTPRYLIKTRGQQVTLSCSPISGHRSVSWYQQTPGQGLQFLFEYFSETQRNKGNFPGRFSGRQFSNSRSEMNVSTLELGDSALYLCASSLGVAGAPGDTQYFGPGTRLTVL.

This sequence joins TRBV27 and TRBJ1-1; D remains unclear. Germline V CDR1 and CDR2: MNHEY, SMNVEV (reference sequence). The CDR3 extends over 14 amino acids. The V and J ends lost 6 bases and 1 base respectively, with 12 bases between them. CDR3 nucleotides: TGTGCCAGCAGGGGGAGGTGGGCGAACACTGAAGCTTTCTTT. It is translated as CASRGRWANTEAFF.

J is TRBJ1-4 and V is TRBV6-5, with D possibly being TRBD1 (6 bases). This CDR3 is 13 amino acids long. V lost 6 bases to trimming and J lost 4 bases, with 9 bases between them. From germline, CDR1 is MNHEY and CDR2 SVGAGI. CDR3 DNA sequence: TGTGCCAGCAGACAGGGCCTTAATGAAAAACTGTTTTTT. Translated, it gives CASRQGLNEKLFF.

The rearrangement links TRBV6-1 to TRBJ1-1; D ambiguous. The CDR3 is 16 amino acids. Germline lookup yields CDR1 MNHNS and CDR2 SASEGT. Trimming left V 1 base short and J 3 bases short, with 15 bases between. CDR3 in amino acids: CASSEVKGKGYTEAFF. CDR3 DNA: TGTGCCAGCAGTGAAGTTAAAGGGAAAGGGTACACTGAAGCTTTCTTT.

The V call is TRBV30, the J call TRBJ1-2; D is unresolved. The CDR3 has 13 residues. The V end lost 5 bases, the J end lost 3 bases, and 13 bases lay between the germline ends. The germline V gene encodes CDR1 GTSNPN and CDR2 SVGIG (reference sequence). Here the CDR3 DNA reads TGTGCCTGGGCCCCGGGCCCCGACTATGGCTACACCTTC. Protein product: CAWAPGPDYGYTF.